This TCR beta chain was recovered during a study of blood T cells in healthy people across ages. This clonotype turned up a few times. The authors ran a second PCR of about 7 to 11 cycles using a sample-barcoded 5' primer and a J-beta primer mix. TCRdb re-called the 5' RACE reads through MiXCR, storing one row per CDR3 protein. The top ten clones hold 10% to 15% of a sample with around 1,000,000 distinct CDR3 sequences, 35% to 40% of them seen once. The CDR3 consists of 11 residues. The germline CDR1 and CDR2 sequences are DFQATT and SNEGSKA (reference sequence). V dropped 6 bases and J dropped 9 bases, with 13 bases sitting between them.

Material for sequencing was blood. The chain recombines TRBV20-1 with TRBJ2-3; a possible D gene is TRBD1 (6 bases). The sequence was collected from a man between 18 and 29 years old in good health. Here the CDR3 reads CSATQGRTQYF. Written as DNA, the CDR3 is TGCAGTGCCACCCAGGGGAGAACGCAGTATTTT.